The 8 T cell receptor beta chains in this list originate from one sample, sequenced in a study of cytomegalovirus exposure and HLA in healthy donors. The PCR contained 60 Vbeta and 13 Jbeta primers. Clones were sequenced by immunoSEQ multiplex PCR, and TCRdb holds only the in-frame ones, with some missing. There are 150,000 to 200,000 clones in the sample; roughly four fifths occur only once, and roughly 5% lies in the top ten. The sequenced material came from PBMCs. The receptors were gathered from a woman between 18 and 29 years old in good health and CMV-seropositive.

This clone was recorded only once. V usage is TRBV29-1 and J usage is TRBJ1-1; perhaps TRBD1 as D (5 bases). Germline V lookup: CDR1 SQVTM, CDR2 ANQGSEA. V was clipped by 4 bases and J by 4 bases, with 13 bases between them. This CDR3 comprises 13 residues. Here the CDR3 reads CSVGPGGGTEAFF. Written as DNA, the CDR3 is TGCAGCGTTGGGCCCGGCGGGGGCACTGAAGCTTTCTTT.

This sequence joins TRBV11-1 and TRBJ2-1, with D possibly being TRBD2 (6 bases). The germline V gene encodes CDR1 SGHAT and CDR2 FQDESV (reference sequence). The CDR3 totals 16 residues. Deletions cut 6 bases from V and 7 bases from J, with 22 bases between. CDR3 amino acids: CASSNRGRGPGNEQFF. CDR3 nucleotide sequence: TGTGCCAGCAGTAATAGAGGGCGGGGTCCGGGGAATGAGCAGTTCTTC.

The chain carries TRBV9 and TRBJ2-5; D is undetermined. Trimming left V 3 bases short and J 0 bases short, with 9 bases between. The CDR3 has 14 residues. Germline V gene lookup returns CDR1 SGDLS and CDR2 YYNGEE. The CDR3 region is CASSARSYQETQYF. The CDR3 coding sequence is TGTGCCAGCAGCGCGAGGAGTTACCAAGAGACCCAGTACTTC.

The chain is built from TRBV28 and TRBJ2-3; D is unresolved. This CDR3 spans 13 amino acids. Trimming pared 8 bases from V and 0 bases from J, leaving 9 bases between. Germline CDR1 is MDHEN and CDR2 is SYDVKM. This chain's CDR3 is CASSETSTDTQYF. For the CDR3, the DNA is TGTGCCAGCTCTGAAACTAGCACAGATACGCAGTATTTT.

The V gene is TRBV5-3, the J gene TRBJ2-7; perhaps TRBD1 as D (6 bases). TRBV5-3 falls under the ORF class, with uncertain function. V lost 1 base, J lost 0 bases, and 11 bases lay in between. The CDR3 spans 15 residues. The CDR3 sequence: CARSLYNRDSYEQYF. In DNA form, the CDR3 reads TGTGCCAGAAGCTTGTATAACAGGGACTCCTACGAGCAGTACTTC.

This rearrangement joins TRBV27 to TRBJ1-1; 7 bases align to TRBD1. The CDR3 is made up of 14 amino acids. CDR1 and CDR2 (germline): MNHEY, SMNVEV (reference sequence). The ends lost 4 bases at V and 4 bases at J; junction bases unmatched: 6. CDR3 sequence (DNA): TGTGCCAGCAGTTCAGCAAACAGGGGCACTGAAGCTTTCTTT. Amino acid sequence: CASSSANRGTEAFF.

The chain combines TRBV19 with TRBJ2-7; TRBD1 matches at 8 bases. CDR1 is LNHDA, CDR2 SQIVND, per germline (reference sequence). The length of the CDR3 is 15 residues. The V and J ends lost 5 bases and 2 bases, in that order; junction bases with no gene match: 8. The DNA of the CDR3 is TGTGCCAGTAGTGACAAAAGACAGGGGACCTACGAGCAGTACTTC. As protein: CASSDKRQGTYEQYF.

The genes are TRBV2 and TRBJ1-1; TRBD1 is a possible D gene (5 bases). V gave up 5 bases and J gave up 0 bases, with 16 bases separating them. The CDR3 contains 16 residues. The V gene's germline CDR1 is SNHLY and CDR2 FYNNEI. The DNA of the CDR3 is TGTGCCAGCAGTAAGACAGTACAGAACATGAACACTGAAGCTTTCTTT. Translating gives CASSKTVQNMNTEAFF.